A single sample gave rise to the 23 T cell receptor beta chains below, sequenced in a study of T cells in Graves' hyperthyroidism and ophthalmopathy. There were TCR beta CDR3 regions amplified from RNA transcripts. HTBI primers were the set used in a first-round RT-PCR of the TCR CDR3. TCRdb reprocessed the multiplex PCR reads with MiXCR, giving one entry per CDR3 protein. The sample holds some 370,000 distinct CDR3 sequences; more than 12% are singletons and the top ten take under 30%. The source material was blood. These receptors came from a man aged 45-65 years with Graves' ophthalmopathy.

This clonotype was detected many times. The rearrangement links TRBV3-1 to TRBJ1-1; TRBD1 matches 8 bases. The germline gives CDR1 LGHDT, CDR2 YNNKEL (reference sequence). The V gene end was trimmed by 1 base and the J gene end by 4 bases; junction bases not matched to a gene: 5. CDR3 length: 15 residues. The CDR3: CASSQGTGWSTEAFF. CDR3 sequence (DNA): TGTGCCAGCAGCCAAGGGACAGGGTGGAGCACTGAAGCTTTCTTT.

V gene TRBV4-2 combines with J gene TRBJ2-5, with 12 bases fitting TRBD2. With 0 bases clipped from V and 5 bases from J, the junction kept 4 bases outside the gene matches. CDR1 and CDR2 (germline): LGHNA, YNFKEQ. This CDR3 region has 16 residues. CDR3 DNA: TGTGCCAGCAGCCAAGATGGACTAGCGGGATCTGAGACCCAGTACTTC. Translating it yields CASSQDGLAGSETQYF.

This clonotype was seen at least ten times. The chain uses TRBV7-2 and TRBJ2-2; 8 bases align to TRBD2. The J segment lost 4 bases and the V segment lost 8 bases, leaving 6 bases of the junction unmatched. The CDR3 is 14 amino acids. Germline loops: CDR1 SGHTA, CDR2 FQGNSA. The CDR3 sequence is CASRGGRGTGELFF. The CDR3 nucleotides read TGTGCCAGCCGGGGGGGGCGCGGCACCGGGGAGCTGTTTTTT.

This chain links TRBV28 with TRBJ2-5; 10 bases line up with TRBD2. Trimming removed 5 bases from V and 2 bases from J; junction bases left unmatched: 5. CDR1 and CDR2 (germline): MDHEN, SYDVKM. The CDR3 sequence is 15 residues long. The CDR3 bases are TGTGCCAGCAGTATCCCGGGACTAGCGCAAGAGACCCAGTACTTC. Residues: CASSIPGLAQETQYF.

This clonotype was observed at least ten times. V is TRBV5-1 and J is TRBJ2-4; maybe TRBD1 (6 bases). Germline V gives CDR1 SGHRS, CDR2 YFSETQ. This CDR3 region has 17 residues. V was clipped by 4 bases and J by 3 bases, with 20 bases between them. CDR3 protein: CASSDDRNGIGKNIQYF. CDR3 bases: TGCGCCAGCAGCGATGACAGGAACGGAATAGGCAAAAACATTCAGTACTTC.

This clonotype has more than one count but fewer than ten. The genes are TRBV19 and TRBJ2-1, with D perhaps TRBD2 (7 bases). The germline CDR1 and CDR2 sequences are LNHDA and SQIVND (reference sequence). This CDR3 comprises 15 residues. V was clipped by 6 bases and J by 6 bases, with 18 bases between them. CDR3 amino acids: CASSPGGGSRNEQFF. CDR3 DNA sequence: TGTGCCAGTAGCCCCGGGGGCGGGAGTCGCAATGAGCAGTTCTTC.

This clonotype was picked up many times. The chain is built from TRBV10-3 and TRBJ2-7; 11 bases agree with TRBD2. CDR3 size: 17 residues. Trimming took 4 bases from V and 4 from J; bases not matched to a gene: 12. Per the germline V gene, CDR1 is ENHRY and CDR2 is SYGVKD. CDR3 loop: CAISGMRASGRSYEQYF. CDR3 in DNA: TGTGCCATCAGTGGAATGCGGGCTAGCGGGAGGAGTTACGAGCAGTACTTC.

This clonotype was recorded many times. The genes are TRBV28 and TRBJ2-7; the match to TRBD2 covers 9 bases. The ends lost 2 bases at V and 6 bases at J; junction bases unmatched: 5. This CDR3 comprises 14 residues. Per germline, CDR1 MDHEN and CDR2 SYDVKM. The CDR3 DNA reads as TGTGCCAGCAGTTTACAAGCGGGAGGCCGCGAGCAGTACTTC. This codes for CASSLQAGGREQYF. The whole variable domain, filled in from reference TRBV28 and TRBJ2-7, reads DVKVTQSSRYLVKRTGEKVFLECVQDMDHENMFWYRQDPGLGLRLIYFSYDVKMKEKGDIPEGYSVSREKKERFSLILESASTNQTSMYLCASSLQAGGREQYFGPGTRLTVT.

The rearrangement links TRBV7-3 to TRBJ1-1, with D possibly TRBD1 on 6 matching bases. The length of the CDR3 is 14 residues. Germline assignment: CDR1 SGHTA and CDR2 FQGTGA. Deletions cut 1 base from V and 1 base from J, with 7 bases between. CDR3 sequence reads: CASSLKQGNTEAFF. CDR3 DNA: TGTGCCAGCAGCTTAAAACAGGGGAACACTGAAGCTTTCTTT.

This clonotype was counted many times. The rearrangement joins TRBV12-3 or TRBV12-4 to TRBJ2-7; D remains unclear. The V gene lost 4 bases and the J gene lost 3 bases, with 10 bases spanning the gap. This CDR3 region has 13 residues. DNA of the CDR3: TGTGCCAGCAGTTCGGCACACCTCTACGAGCAGTACTTC. This sequence encodes CASSSAHLYEQYF.

This clonotype appeared a few times. Here the CDR3 DNA reads TGTGCCAGCAGTGATCGGCTAGCGGGAGACTATGTCCCCTACGAGCAGTACTTC. Translated, it gives CASSDRLAGDYVPYEQYF. This chain links TRBV6-1 with TRBJ2-7, with 10 bases aligning to TRBD2. The CDR3 sequence is 18 residues long. Unmatched junction bases numbered 13, after V lost 3 bases and J lost 2 bases. Germline values: CDR1 MNHNS, CDR2 SASEGT.

This clonotype has ten or more counts. This sequence joins TRBV20-1 and TRBJ2-7; 10 positions agree with TRBD1. V lost 6 bases to trimming and J lost 1 base; unmatched junction nucleotides: 6. Germline CDR1 reads DFQATT; CDR2 reads SNEGSKA (reference sequence). The CDR3 has 14 amino acids. CDR3 sequence (DNA): TGCAGTGCCCCCGGGACAGGGGATTCCTACGAGCAGTACTTC. This sequence encodes CSAPGTGDSYEQYF.

This clonotype showed up many times. The V gene is TRBV20-1, the J gene TRBJ1-1; TRBD1 is a possible D gene (5 bases). Germline V gene sequence: CDR1 DFQATT, CDR2 SNEGSKA (reference sequence). V was clipped by 4 bases and J by 6 bases, with 15 bases between them. The CDR3 runs 13 residues. The DNA of the CDR3 is TGCAGTGCTACCCCCGTCACGGGGGCTGAAGCTTTCTTT. As protein: CSATPVTGAEAFF.

To note about this clonotype: This sequence may be a read error, since a much larger clone differs from it by one base. The chain uses TRBV28 and TRBJ2-1; D is perhaps TRBD2 (6 bases). Judging by the DNA end, TRBJ2-7 fits better; the J call may be wrong. The CDR3 consists of 14 residues. CDR1 is MDHEN, CDR2 SYDVKM, per germline. CDR3 protein: CASMYAGRHNEQYF. The CDR3 nucleotides are TGTGCCAGCATGTATGCAGGGAGGCACAATGAGCAGTACTTC.

The chain uses TRBV20-1 and TRBJ1-1, with a possible D match to TRBD1 (5 bases). V was shortened by 3 bases and J by 7 bases, with 15 bases between the two germline ends. Germline CDR1 is DFQATT and CDR2 is SNEGSKA (reference sequence). The CDR3 totals 13 residues. The CDR3 sequence is CSASPEGPSEAFF. Written as DNA, the CDR3 is TGCAGTGCTAGTCCAGAGGGACCGAGTGAAGCTTTCTTT.

The chain has TRBV24-1 and TRBJ2-1; 7 bases are a match to TRBD2. Germline CDR1 reads KGHDR; CDR2 reads SFDVKD. The CDR3 contains 15 residues. The V gene end was trimmed by 4 bases and the J gene end by 5 bases; junction bases not matched to a gene: 7. CDR3 bases: TGTGCCACCAGTGAGCCGAGACTAGCCAACAATGAGCAGTTCTTC. Translation: CATSEPRLANNEQFF.

This clonotype was seen repeatedly, ten times or more. J is TRBJ2-5 and V is TRBV20-1; perhaps TRBD2 as D (5 bases). Germline assignment: CDR1 DFQATT and CDR2 SNEGSKA (reference sequence). The CDR3 covers 13 residues. V was clipped by 3 bases and J by 5 bases, with 13 bases between them. The CDR3 DNA reads as TGCAGTGCTAGGTCCGGGGTGGTTGAGACCCAGTACTTC. Its protein product is CSARSGVVETQYF.

The sample holds a few counts of this clonotype. V usage is TRBV10-1 and J usage is TRBJ2-7; D is tentatively TRBD1 or TRBD2 (5 bases each). This CDR3 has 13 amino acids. Per germline, CDR1 WNHNN and CDR2 SYGVQD (reference sequence). V shed 4 bases and J shed 7 bases, with 14 bases lying between them. CDR3 nucleotides: TGCGCCAGCAGTGTTAAAGAGGGGTCGGAGCAGTACTTC. It translates to CASSVKEGSEQYF.

This clonotype was recorded at least ten times. The chain employs TRBV7-9 and TRBJ2-2, with 7 bases identical to TRBD2. Germline values: CDR1 SEHNR, CDR2 FQNEAQ (reference sequence). The V gene end was trimmed by 5 bases and the J gene end by 1 base; junction bases not matched to a gene: 7. The CDR3 totals 16 residues. This chain's CDR3 is CASSLSSGLNTGELFF. CDR3 bases: TGTGCCAGCAGCCTCTCTAGCGGATTGAACACCGGGGAGCTGTTTTTT.

This clonotype has more than one count but fewer than ten. This chain links TRBV10-3 with TRBJ2-7, with 7 bases lining up with TRBD1. The CDR3 totals 13 residues. CDR1 is ENHRY, CDR2 SYGVKD, per germline. Unmatched junction bases numbered 6, after V lost 6 bases and J lost 4 bases. DNA for the CDR3: TGTGCCATCAGGAGTCGGGACAGATACGAGCAGTACTTC. This encodes CAIRSRDRYEQYF.

The rearrangement joins TRBV7-9 to TRBJ1-5, with a weak D call TRBD1 (5 bases). The CDR3 consists of 18 residues. Germline loops: CDR1 SEHNR, CDR2 FQNEAQ (reference sequence). V shed 2 bases and J shed 0 bases, with 17 bases lying between them. The CDR3: CASSLFTGPPYSNQPQHF. The CDR3 bases are TGTGCCAGCAGCTTATTTACAGGTCCTCCCTATAGCAATCAGCCCCAGCATTTT.

V gene TRBV9 combines with J gene TRBJ2-7; D is uncertain. The CDR3 extends over 18 amino acids. The V and J ends lost 4 bases and 2 bases respectively, with 25 bases between them. The V gene's germline CDR1 is SGDLS and CDR2 YYNGEE. The CDR3 DNA is TGTGCCAGCAGCCCCACACCCCCGACTCTTCGAGCCCCCTACGAGCAGTACTTC. Protein sequence: CASSPTPPTLRAPYEQYF.

This clonotype was counted ten times or more. The J gene is TRBJ2-7, the V gene TRBV3-1, with D perhaps matching TRBD2 (6 bases). V dropped 2 bases and J dropped 4 bases, with 9 bases sitting between them. The CDR3 is 13 amino acids. Germline CDR1 and CDR2: LGHDT and YNNKEL (reference sequence). The CDR3 nucleotides read TGTGCCAGCAGCCAAATAGCGGATTACGAGCAGTACTTC. It yields the protein CASSQIADYEQYF.